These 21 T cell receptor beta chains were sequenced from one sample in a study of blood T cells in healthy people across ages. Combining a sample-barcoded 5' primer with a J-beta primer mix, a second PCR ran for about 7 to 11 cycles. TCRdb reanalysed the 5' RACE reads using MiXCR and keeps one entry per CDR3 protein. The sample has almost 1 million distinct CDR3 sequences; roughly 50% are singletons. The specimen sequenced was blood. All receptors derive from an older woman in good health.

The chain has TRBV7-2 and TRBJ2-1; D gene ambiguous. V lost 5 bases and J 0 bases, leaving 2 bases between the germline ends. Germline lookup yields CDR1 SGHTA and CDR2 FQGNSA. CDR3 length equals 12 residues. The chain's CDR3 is CASSTSYNEQFF. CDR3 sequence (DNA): TGTGCCAGCAGCACCTCCTACAATGAGCAGTTCTTC.

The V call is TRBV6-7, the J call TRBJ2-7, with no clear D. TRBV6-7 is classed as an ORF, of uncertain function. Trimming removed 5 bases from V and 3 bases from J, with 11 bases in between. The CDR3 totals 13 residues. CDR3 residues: CASSLWGVYEQYF. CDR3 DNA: TGTGCCAGCAGTCTTTGGGGTGTCTACGAGCAGTACTTC.

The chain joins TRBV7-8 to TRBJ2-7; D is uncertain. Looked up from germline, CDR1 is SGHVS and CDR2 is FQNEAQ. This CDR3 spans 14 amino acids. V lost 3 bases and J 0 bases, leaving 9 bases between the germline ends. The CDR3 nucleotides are TGTGCCAGCAGCTTCAGACAAACCTCCTACGAGCAGTACTTC. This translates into CASSFRQTSYEQYF.

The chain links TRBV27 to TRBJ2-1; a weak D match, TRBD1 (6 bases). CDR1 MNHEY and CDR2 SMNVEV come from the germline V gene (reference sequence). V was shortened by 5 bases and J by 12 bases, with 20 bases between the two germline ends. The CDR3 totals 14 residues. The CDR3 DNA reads TGTGCCAGCAGTATACAAACAGGGACCTATCGGCAGTTCTTC. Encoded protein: CASSIQTGTYRQFF.

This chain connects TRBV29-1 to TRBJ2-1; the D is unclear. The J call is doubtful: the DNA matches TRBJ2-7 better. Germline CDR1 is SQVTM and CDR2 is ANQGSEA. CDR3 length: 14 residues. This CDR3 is CSGSLGSSYNEQYF. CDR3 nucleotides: TGCAGCGGGAGTCTAGGAAGCTCCTACAATGAGCAGTACTTC.

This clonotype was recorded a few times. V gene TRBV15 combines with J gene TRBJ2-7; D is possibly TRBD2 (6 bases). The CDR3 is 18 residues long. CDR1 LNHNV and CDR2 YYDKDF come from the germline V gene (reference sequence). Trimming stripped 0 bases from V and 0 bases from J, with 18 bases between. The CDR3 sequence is CATSRDRFRRAPSYEQYF. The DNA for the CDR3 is TGTGCCACCAGCAGAGATAGGTTTCGGAGGGCCCCCTCCTACGAGCAGTACTTC.

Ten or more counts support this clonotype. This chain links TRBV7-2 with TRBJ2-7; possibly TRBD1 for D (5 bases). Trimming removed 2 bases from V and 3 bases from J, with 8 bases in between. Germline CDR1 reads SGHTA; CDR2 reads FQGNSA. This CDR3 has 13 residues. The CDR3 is CASSLTGYYEQYF. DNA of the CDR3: TGTGCCAGCAGCTTAACAGGTTACTACGAGCAGTACTTC.

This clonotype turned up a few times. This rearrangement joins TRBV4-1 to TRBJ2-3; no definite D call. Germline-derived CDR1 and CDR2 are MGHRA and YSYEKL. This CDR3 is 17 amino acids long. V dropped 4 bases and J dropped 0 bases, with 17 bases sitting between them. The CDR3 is CASSPTGKGMSTDTQYF. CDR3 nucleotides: TGCGCCAGCAGCCCCACCGGCAAGGGAATGAGCACAGATACGCAGTATTTT.

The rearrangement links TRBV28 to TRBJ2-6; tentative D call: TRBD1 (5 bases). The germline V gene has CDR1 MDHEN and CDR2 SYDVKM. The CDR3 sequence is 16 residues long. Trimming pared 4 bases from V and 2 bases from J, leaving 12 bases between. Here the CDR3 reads CASSSFDRTGANVLTF. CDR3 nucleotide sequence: TGTGCCAGCAGTTCCTTTGACAGAACTGGGGCCAACGTCCTGACTTTC.

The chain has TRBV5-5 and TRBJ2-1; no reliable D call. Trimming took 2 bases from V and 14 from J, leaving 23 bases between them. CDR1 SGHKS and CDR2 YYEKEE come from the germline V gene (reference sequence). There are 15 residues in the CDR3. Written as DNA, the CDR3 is TGTGCCAGCAGCTTCGGACGGGTATCTGATGGAATTAAGTTCTTC. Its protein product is CASSFGRVSDGIKFF. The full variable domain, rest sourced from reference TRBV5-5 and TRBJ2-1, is DAGVTQSPTHLIKTRGQQVTLRCSPISGHKSVSWYQQVLGQGPQFIFQYYEKEERGRGNFPDRFSARQFPNYSSELNVNALLLGDSALYLCASSFGRVSDGIKFFGPGTRLTVL.

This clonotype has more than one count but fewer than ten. CDR3 protein: CASSTESSSYNEQFF. CDR3 DNA: TGTGCCAGCAGCACTGAGTCAAGCTCCTACAATGAGCAGTTCTTC. This rearrangement joins TRBV7-9 to TRBJ2-1, with D unresolved. Trimming removed 5 bases from V and 0 bases from J, with 11 bases in between. This CDR3 contains 15 residues. Germline V gene data show CDR1 as SEHNR and CDR2 as FQNEAQ (reference sequence).

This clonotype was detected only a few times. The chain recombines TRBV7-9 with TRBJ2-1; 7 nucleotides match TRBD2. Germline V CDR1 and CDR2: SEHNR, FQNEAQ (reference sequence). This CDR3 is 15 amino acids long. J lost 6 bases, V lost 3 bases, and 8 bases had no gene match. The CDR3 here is CASSLGQASGNEQFF. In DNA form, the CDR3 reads TGTGCCAGCAGCTTGGGCCAGGCTAGCGGCAATGAGCAGTTCTTC.

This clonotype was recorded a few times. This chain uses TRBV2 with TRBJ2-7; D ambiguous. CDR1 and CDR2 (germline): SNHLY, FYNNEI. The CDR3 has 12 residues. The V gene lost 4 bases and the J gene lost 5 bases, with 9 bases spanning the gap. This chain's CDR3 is CASSVALDEQYF. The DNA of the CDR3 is TGTGCCAGCAGTGTTGCGTTGGACGAGCAGTACTTC. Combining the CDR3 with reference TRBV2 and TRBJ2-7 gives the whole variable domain EPEVTQTPSHQVTQMGQEVILRCVPISNHLYFYWYRQILGQKVEFLVSFYNNEISEKSEIFDDQFSVERPDGSNFTLKIRSTKLEDSAMYFCASSVALDEQYFGPGTRLTVT.

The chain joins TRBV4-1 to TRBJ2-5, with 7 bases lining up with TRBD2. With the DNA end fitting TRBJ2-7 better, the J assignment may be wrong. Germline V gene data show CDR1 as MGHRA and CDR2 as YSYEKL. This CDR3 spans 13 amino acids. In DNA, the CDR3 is TGCGCCAGCAGCCAGCCAGGCGGGGGCGAGCAGTACTTC. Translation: CASSQPGGGEQYF.

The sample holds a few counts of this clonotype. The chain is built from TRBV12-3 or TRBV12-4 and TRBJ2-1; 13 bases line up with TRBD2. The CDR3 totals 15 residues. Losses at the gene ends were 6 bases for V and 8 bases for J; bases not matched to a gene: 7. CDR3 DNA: TGTGCCAGCAGCCGGGGACTAGCGGGATCGCATGAGCAGTTCTTC. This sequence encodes CASSRGLAGSHEQFF.

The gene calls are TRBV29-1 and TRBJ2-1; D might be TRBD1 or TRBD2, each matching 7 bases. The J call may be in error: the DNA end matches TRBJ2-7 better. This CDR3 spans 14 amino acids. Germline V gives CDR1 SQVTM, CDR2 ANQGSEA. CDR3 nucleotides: TGCAGCGTCTCAGGGGGGGTGACCTACAATGAGCAGTACTTC. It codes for CSVSGGVTYNEQYF.

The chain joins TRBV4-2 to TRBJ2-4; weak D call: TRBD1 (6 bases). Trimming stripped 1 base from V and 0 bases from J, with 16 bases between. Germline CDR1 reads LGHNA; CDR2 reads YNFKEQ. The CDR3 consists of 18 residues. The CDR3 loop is CASSQAPVRDIAKNIQYF. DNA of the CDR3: TGTGCCAGCAGCCAAGCGCCAGTACGGGACATAGCCAAAAACATTCAGTACTTC.

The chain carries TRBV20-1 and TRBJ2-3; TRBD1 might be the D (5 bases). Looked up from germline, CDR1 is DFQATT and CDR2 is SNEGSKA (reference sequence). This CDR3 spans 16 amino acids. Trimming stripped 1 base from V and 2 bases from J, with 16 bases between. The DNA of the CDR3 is TGCAGTGCTAGAGCCTATTCAGGGTACCCCACAGATACGCAGTATTTT. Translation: CSARAYSGYPTDTQYF.

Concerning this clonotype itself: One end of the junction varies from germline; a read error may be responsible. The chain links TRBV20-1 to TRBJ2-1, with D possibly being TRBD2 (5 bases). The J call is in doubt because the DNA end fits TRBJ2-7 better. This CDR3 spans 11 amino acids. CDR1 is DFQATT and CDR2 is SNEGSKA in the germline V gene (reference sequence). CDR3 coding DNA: TGCGGTGCTAGCCCCGACAATGAGCAGTACTTC. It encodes CGASPDNEQYF.

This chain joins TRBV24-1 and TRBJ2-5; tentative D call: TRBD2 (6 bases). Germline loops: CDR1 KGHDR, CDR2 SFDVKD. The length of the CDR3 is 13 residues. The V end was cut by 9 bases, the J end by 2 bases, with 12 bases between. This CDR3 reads CATGTSYQETQYF. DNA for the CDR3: TGTGCCACCGGTACTAGCTATCAAGAGACCCAGTACTTC.

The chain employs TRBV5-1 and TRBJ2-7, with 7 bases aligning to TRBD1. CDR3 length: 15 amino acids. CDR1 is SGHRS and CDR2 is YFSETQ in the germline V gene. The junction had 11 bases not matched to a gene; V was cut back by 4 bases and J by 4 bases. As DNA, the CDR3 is TGCGCCAGCAGCCAGTTACCGGGACAGCCTTACGAGCAGTACTTC. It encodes CASSQLPGQPYEQYF.